A single T cell receptor (beta chain) is shown here with its context. The antigen is not known. This entry belongs to a study of cytomegalovirus exposure and HLA in healthy donors. Study results and limitations: The listing of 150 to 200 TCR beta chains classed them as cytomegalovirus-associated. CMV antigen specificity of a few CMV-associated chains was confirmed in vitro.

Profiling relied on immunoSEQ multiplex PCR, and the TCRdb table lists in-frame clones only, not all of them. This table holds over 150,000 clones, about 90% found once. While the first cohort had some 700 subjects, the donors belonged to the separate validation cohort of about 110 subjects. This CDR3 has 13 amino acids. Per the germline V gene, CDR1 is LNHNV and CDR2 is YYDKDF (reference sequence). V lost 0 bases, J lost 8 bases, and 7 bases lay in between. The chain carries TRBV15 and TRBJ1-4; D gene ambiguous. Sequenced material: PBMCs. The receptor was isolated from a woman aged 18-29 years in good health and CMV-seropositive. As DNA, the CDR3 is TGTGCCACCAGCAGAGATTTGAGAGAAAAACTGTTTTTT. Translation gives CATSRDLREKLFF.